A selection of T cell receptor beta chains follows, all from one sample in a study of T cells expressing NK-cell markers. Each CDR3 protein gets one entry in TCRdb, which reprocessed the 5' RACE reads and gives no DNA. This sample lists a few hundred thousand distinct CDR3 sequences; its ten largest clones have around 5.3%. Sequencing was performed on blood T cells: a sorted CD56 or NKG2C T cell subset, CD4+ or CD8+ T cells, or bulk PBMC T cells (not recorded which). These receptors all stem from a man aged 18-70 years in good health. The CDR3 runs from the conserved cysteine through the conserved F or W.

CDR3	V	J
CASSPRIAGGTDTQYF	TRBV7-3	TRBJ2-3
CASSYGQSVKRTSYEQYF	TRBV6-5	TRBJ2-7
CASLMTGAGTGELFF	TRBV5-1	TRBJ2-2
CASGSGGGTEAFF	TRBV5-1	TRBJ1-1
CAIRARDYGYTF	TRBV10-3	TRBJ1-2
CASSGTGVEGTDTQYF	TRBV7-2	TRBJ2-3
CASSYNSNQPQHF	TRBV6-2/TRBV6-3	TRBJ1-5
CASSVATGQGTQYF	TRBV9	TRBJ2-5
CASSLARSRHSYNEQFF	TRBV12-3/TRBV12-4	TRBJ2-1
CASSYSPGQGLRKTQYF	TRBV6-5	TRBJ2-5
CSAGGRTGNKDTQYF	TRBV20-1	TRBJ2-3